The clone carrying this T cell receptor (beta chain) appeared many times. Germline CDR1 MNHEY, CDR2 SVGEGT. Trimming shortened V by 8 bases and J by 6 bases, and 16 bases separated the two germline ends. CDR3 size: 14 residues. The source of the sample is a study of blood T cells in healthy people across ages. Using a J-beta primer mix together with a sample-barcoded 5' primer, a second PCR was run for about 7 to 12 cycles. TCRdb recomputed calls from the 5' RACE reads with MiXCR, one row per CDR3 protein. This table has hundreds of thousands of distinct CDR3 sequences, approximately 30% appearing once.

The source of this sequence is an elderly woman in good health. Sequencing was carried out using blood. The V and J genes are TRBV6-2 or TRBV6-3 and TRBJ2-2; D gene uncertain. The CDR3 DNA follows: TGTGCCAGCTTGGGAATAGATATCCCCGGGGAGCTGTTTTTT. Its protein is CASLGIDIPGELFF.